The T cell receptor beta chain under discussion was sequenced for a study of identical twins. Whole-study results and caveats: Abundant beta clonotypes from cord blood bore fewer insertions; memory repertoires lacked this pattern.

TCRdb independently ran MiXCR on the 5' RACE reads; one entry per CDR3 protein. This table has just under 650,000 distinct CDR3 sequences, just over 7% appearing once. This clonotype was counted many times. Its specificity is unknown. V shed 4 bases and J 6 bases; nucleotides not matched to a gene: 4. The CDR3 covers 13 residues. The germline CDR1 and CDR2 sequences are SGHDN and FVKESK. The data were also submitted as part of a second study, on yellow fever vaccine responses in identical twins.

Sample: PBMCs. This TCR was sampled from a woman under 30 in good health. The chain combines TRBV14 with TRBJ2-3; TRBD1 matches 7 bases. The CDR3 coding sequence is TGTGCCAGCAGCCGACAGGGTTTCGATACGCAGTATTTT. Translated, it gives CASSRQGFDTQYF.